The 12 T cell receptor beta chains below all came from one sample that was sequenced in a study of T cells after yellow fever vaccination. From the 5' RACE reads, TCRdb called clonotypes with MiXCR, one entry per CDR3 protein. The sample lists 360,000 or so distinct CDR3 sequences; about 9.9% were seen once. This sample comprised PBMCs, obtained on the day of the first yellow fever vaccination. Receptors were obtained from a man younger than 30 who received the YFV17D yellow fever vaccine.

This clonotype was seen a handful of times. The chain recombines TRBV2 with TRBJ1-2; D uncertain. Germline V gene sequence: CDR1 SNHLY, CDR2 FYNNEI. Trimming shortened V by 7 bases and J by 3 bases, and 12 bases separated the two germline ends. This CDR3 comprises 13 residues. The CDR3 sequence is CASTTSGDYGYTF. The CDR3 bases are TGTGCCAGCACTACCTCAGGCGACTATGGCTACACCTTC.

This clonotype was detected ten times or more. The chain carries TRBV4-3 and TRBJ2-1, with 10 bases lining up with TRBD1. V lost 3 bases, J lost 10 bases, and 3 bases stayed unmatched. Germline CDR1 is LGHNA and CDR2 is YSLEER. The CDR3 is made up of 13 amino acids. Here the CDR3 reads CASSQGTGAEQFF. For the CDR3, the DNA is TGCGCCAGCAGCCAGGGGACAGGGGCCGAGCAGTTCTTC.

J is TRBJ2-1 and V is TRBV12-3 or TRBV12-4; D tentatively reads TRBD1 or TRBD2 (5 bases each). V dropped 7 bases and J dropped 4 bases, with 11 bases sitting between them. The CDR3 has 13 residues. The CDR3 DNA reads as TGTGCCAGCACTTTTGGGGGTTACAATGAGCAGTTCTTC. This translates into CASTFGGYNEQFF.

The V call is TRBV7-2, the J call TRBJ2-5, with 7 bases that match TRBD2. CDR1 and CDR2 (germline): SGHTA, FQGNSA. The junction had 4 bases not matched to a gene; V was cut back by 1 base and J by 5 bases. There are 14 residues in the CDR3. The CDR3 DNA reads TGTGCCAGCAGCTTAGGGACTAGTCGGGAGACCCAGTACTTC. It translates to CASSLGTSRETQYF.

The gene calls are TRBV28 and TRBJ2-3, with TRBD1 matching over 9 bases. Germline loops: CDR1 MDHEN, CDR2 SYDVKM. This CDR3 contains 15 residues. V shed 4 bases, J shed 0 bases, and the junction held 2 bases outside the gene matches. The CDR3: CASSWGTGSTDTQYF. The CDR3 region has the DNA TGTGCCAGCAGTTGGGGGACAGGGAGCACAGATACGCAGTATTTT.

There are many counts of this clonotype. This chain connects TRBV7-2 to TRBJ2-5; 7 bases are a match to TRBD2. V was pared by 0 bases and J by 2 bases, with 0 bases of the junction left unmatched. This CDR3 contains 14 residues. Germline V lookup: CDR1 SGHTA, CDR2 FQGNSA. CDR3 DNA sequence: TGTGCCAGCAGCTTAGCTAGCGGGCAAGAGACCCAGTACTTC. Translating it yields CASSLASGQETQYF.

This clonotype was seen a few times. The chain has TRBV2 and TRBJ2-2; 7 bases line up with TRBD1. CDR1 SNHLY and CDR2 FYNNEI come from the germline V gene. The junction had 12 bases not matched to a gene; V was cut back by 10 bases and J by 4 bases. This CDR3 region has 15 residues. In nucleotides, the CDR3 is TGTGCCACCACCGTGTGGACAGGAATCACCGGGGAGCTGTTTTTT. Its protein is CATTVWTGITGELFF.

V gene TRBV29-1 combines with J gene TRBJ2-1; possibly TRBD1 or TRBD2 for D (5 bases each). Deletions cut 7 bases from V and 3 bases from J, with 16 bases between. The length of the CDR3 is 14 residues. The germline V gene has CDR1 SQVTM and CDR2 ANQGSEA. The CDR3 sequence is CSAYRDGGYNEQFF. CDR3 in DNA: TGCAGCGCTTACCGGGACGGCGGCTACAATGAGCAGTTCTTC.

This clonotype appeared many times. A read error may produce the germline difference seen at one junction end. The chain links TRBV5-1 to TRBJ2-5; 9 bases match TRBD1. The CDR3 runs to 14 residues. Germline V CDR1 and CDR2: SGHRS, YFSETQ. The CDR3 sequence: CASSPQGAGETQYF. CDR3 nucleotides: TGTGCCAGCAGCCCACAGGGGGCAGGAGAGACCCAGTACTTC.

The rearrangement joins TRBV6-4 to TRBJ2-3, with D perhaps matching TRBD2 (6 bases). V gave up 6 bases and J gave up 6 bases, with 13 bases separating them. The CDR3 has 13 residues. Germline CDR1 reads MRHNA; CDR2 reads SNTAGT. CDR3 in amino acids: CASRGTPWDTQYF. CDR3 DNA sequence: TGTGCCAGCAGAGGGACTCCTTGGGATACGCAGTATTTT.

The chain links TRBV7-9 to TRBJ2-3; D may correspond to TRBD1 or TRBD2 (5 bases each). In germline, CDR1 is SEHNR, CDR2 FQNEAQ (reference sequence). Trimming took off 5 bases at V and 2 bases at J, with 17 bases between the two ends. This CDR3 is built from 16 residues. CDR3 residues: CASSLLGGTPTDTQYF. CDR3 sequence (DNA): TGTGCCAGCAGCCTTCTCGGTGGGACCCCCACAGATACGCAGTATTTT. Supplemented by reference TRBV7-9 and TRBJ2-3, the full variable domain reads DTGVSQNPRHKITKRGQNVTFRCDPISEHNRLYWYRQTLGQGPEFLTYFQNEAQLEKSRLLSDRFSAERPKGSFSTLEIQRTEQGDSAMYLCASSLLGGTPTDTQYFGPGTRLTVL.

This clonotype has at least ten counts. V is TRBV28 and J is TRBJ2-7; a weak D match, TRBD1 (6 bases). This CDR3 contains 12 residues. Germline assignment: CDR1 MDHEN and CDR2 SYDVKM. Trimming took 5 bases from V and 3 from J, leaving 8 bases between them. In nucleotides, the CDR3 is TGTGCCAGCAGTCAACAGGGCTACGAGCAGTACGTC. The encoded protein is CASSQQGYEQYV.